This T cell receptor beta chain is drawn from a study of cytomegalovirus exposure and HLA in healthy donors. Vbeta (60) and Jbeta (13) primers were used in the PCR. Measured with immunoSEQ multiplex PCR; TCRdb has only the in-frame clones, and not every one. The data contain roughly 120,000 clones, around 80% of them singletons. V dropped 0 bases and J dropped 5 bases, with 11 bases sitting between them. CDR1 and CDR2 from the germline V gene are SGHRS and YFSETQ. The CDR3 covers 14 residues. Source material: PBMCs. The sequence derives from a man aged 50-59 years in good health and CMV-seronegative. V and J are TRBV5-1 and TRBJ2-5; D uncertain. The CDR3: CASSLGSPGETQYF. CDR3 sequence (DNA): TGCGCCAGCAGCTTGGGGTCTCCCGGGGAGACCCAGTACTTC.